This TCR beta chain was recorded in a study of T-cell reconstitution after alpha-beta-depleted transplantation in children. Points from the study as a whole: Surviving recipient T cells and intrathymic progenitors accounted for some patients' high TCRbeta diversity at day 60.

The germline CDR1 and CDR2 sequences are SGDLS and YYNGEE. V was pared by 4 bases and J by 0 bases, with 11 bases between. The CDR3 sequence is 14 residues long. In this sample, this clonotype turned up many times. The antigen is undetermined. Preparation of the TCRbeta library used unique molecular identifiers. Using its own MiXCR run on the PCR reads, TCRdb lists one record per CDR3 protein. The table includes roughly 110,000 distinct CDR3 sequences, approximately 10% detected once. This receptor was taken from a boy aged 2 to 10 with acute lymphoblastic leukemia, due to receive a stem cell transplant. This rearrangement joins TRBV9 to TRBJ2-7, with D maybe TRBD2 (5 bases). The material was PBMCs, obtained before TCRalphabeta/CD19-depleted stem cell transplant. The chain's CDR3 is CASSLSSGSYEQYF. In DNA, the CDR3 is TGTGCCAGCAGCCTCTCAAGCGGCTCCTACGAGCAGTACTTC.